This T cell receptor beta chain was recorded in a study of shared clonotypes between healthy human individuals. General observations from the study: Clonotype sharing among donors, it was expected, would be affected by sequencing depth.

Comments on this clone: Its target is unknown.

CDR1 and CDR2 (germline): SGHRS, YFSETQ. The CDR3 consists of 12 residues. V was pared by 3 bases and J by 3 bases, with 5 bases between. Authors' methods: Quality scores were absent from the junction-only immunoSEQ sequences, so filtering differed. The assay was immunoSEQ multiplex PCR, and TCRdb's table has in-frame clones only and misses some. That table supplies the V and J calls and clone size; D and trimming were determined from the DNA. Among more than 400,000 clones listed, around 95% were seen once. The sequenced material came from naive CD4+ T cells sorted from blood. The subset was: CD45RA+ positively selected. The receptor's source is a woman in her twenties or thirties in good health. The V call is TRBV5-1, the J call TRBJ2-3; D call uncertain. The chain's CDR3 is CASSSPTDTQYF. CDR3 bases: TGCGCCAGCAGCTCTCCGACAGATACGCAGTATTTT.